A selection of T cell receptor beta chains follows, all from one sample in a study of OX40 agonist ivuxolimab in advanced cancers. Profiling relied on immunoSEQ multiplex PCR, and the TCRdb table lists in-frame clones only, not all of them. Of nearly 70,000 clones detected, roughly 84% appear once; the ten largest clones hold 6% to 7.5%. Here the sequenced sample was CD4+ or CD8+ T cells sorted from blood, taken in a trial of the OX40 agonist ivuxolimab. These receptor sequences come from an adult with an advanced solid tumor such as melanoma, head and neck, liver or kidney cancer. The CDR3 runs from the conserved cysteine through the conserved F or W. D genes are given only for firm matches. For some rows the clone size is stated as once, few or many, or as a class when expanded; others skip it.

size	length	D	V	J	DNA	CDR3
NA	15	TRBD1	TRBV25-1	TRBJ2-2	TGTGCCAGCGGAGAAAGGACAGGGGACACCGGGGAGCTGTTTTTT	CASGERTGDTGELFF
NA	16	NA	TRBV27	TRBJ1-1	TGTGCCAGCAGTCCTTTTGGGGGGAGGATGAACACTGAAGCTTTCTTT	CASSPFGGRMNTEAFF
NA	14	NA	TRBV4-2	TRBJ1-6	TGTGCCAGCAGCCAATGGCGGAATAATTCACCCCTCCACTTT	CASSQWRNNSPLHF
NA	13	NA	TRBV28	TRBJ2-7	TGTGCCAGCAGTTTCTTCGTCCCCCACGAGCAGTACTTC	CASSFFVPHEQYF
NA	14	TRBD2	TRBV27	TRBJ2-5	TGTGCCAGCAGTTGGGGGGGAGTAGGTGAGACCCAGTACTTC	CASSWGGVGETQYF
once	12	NA	TRBV7-2	TRBJ2-3	TGTGCCAGCAGCCCTAAAACCGATACGCAGTATTTT	CASSPKTDTQYF
few	13	NA	TRBV2	TRBJ1-5	TGTGCCAGCAGACTGGAGGAGGATCAGCCCCAGCATTTT	CASRLEEDQPQHF
NA	15	NA	TRBV11-3	TRBJ2-2	TGTGCCAGCAGCCCCGACGGTCGCGGCACCGGGGAGCTGTTTTTT	CASSPDGRGTGELFF
NA	14	NA	TRBV7-2	TRBJ2-5	TGTGCCAGCAGCCACGATTGGTCTGCGGAGACCCAGTACTTC	CASSHDWSAETQYF
NA	15	NA	TRBV5-1	TRBJ2-3	TGCGCCAGCAGGCCCGGGCCTGGGGGCACAGATACGCAGTATTTT	CASRPGPGGTDTQYF
NA	15	NA	TRBV21-1	TRBJ1-2	TGTGCCAGCAGCAAGTGGAAGGGTCCTAACTATGGCTACACCTTC	CASSKWKGPNYGYTF
NA	13	NA	TRBV10-3	TRBJ2-5	TGTGCCATCAGTGGGGGCAGCCAAGAGACCCAGTACTTC	CAISGGSQETQYF
NA	15	NA	TRBV5-4	TRBJ2-1	TGTGCCAGCGGGGAGACAGGCGACTCCTACAATGAGCAGTTCTTC	CASGETGDSYNEQFF
NA	11	NA	TRBV30	TRBJ1-1	TGTGCCTGGACCAGGGGCTTGGAGGCTTTCTTT	CAWTRGLEAFF
NA	13	NA	TRBV7-2	TRBJ2-1	TGTGCCAGCAGCTTCCTGGGGTTCAATGAGCAGTTCTTC	CASSFLGFNEQFF
NA	15	TRBD1	TRBV7-2	TRBJ1-1	TGTGCCAGCAGCTTAGCGCGGGACAGGGAGACTGAAGCTTTCTTT	CASSLARDRETEAFF
few	15	TRBD1	TRBV7-9	TRBJ2-1	TGTGCCAGCAGCTTAACCAGGGGGCAGGACAATGAGCAGTTCTTC	CASSLTRGQDNEQFF
NA	14	NA	TRBV4-1	TRBJ1-2	TGCGCCAGCAGCCTTCGCGGGGACCTAGGGGACTACACCTTC	CASSLRGDLGDYTF
NA	14	NA	TRBV30	TRBJ1-3	TGTGCCTGGAGTGTGGGGGGCACTGGAAACACCATATATTTT	CAWSVGGTGNTIYF
NA	12	NA	TRBV29-1	TRBJ2-1	TGCAGCCCCGAGGGACCGGGGCATGAGCAGTTCTTC	CSPEGPGHEQFF
NA	19	NA	TRBV28	TRBJ1-5	TGTGCCAGCAGTTGGTACCTGGTGGGGGTTGGCGGGAGCAATCAGCCCCAGCATTTT	CASSWYLVGVGGSNQPQHF
NA	13	NA	TRBV7-9	TRBJ2-3	TGTGCCAGCAGCCCGCCTAGCACAGATACGCAGTATTTT	CASSPPSTDTQYF
NA	15	NA	TRBV5-1	TRBJ2-1	TGCGCCAGCAGCCCGTGGGACCCTAAATACAATGAGCAGTTCTTC	CASSPWDPKYNEQFF
NA	15	NA	TRBV6-5	TRBJ1-4	TGTGCCAGCAGTTATTACTCCACGAACGGTGAAAAACTGTTTTTT	CASSYYSTNGEKLFF
NA	15	NA	TRBV28	TRBJ1-5	TGTGCCAGCAGAGACTCAGGGTTCCGCAATCAGCCCCAGCATTTT	CASRDSGFRNQPQHF
NA	14	NA	TRBV25-1	TRBJ1-2	TGTGCCAGCAGTGAATACCCCAGGAACTATGGCTACACCTTC	CASSEYPRNYGYTF
NA	15	TRBD1	TRBV11-3	TRBJ1-1	TGTGCCAGCAGCCCCCCTCGGGACAGCCTTTATGAAGCTTTCTTT	CASSPPRDSLYEAFF
few	15	NA	TRBV9	TRBJ1-2	TGTGCCAGCAGCGTAGCGGAGTATACTAACTATGGCTACACCTTC	CASSVAEYTNYGYTF
NA	16	NA	TRBV5-1	TRBJ1-4	TGCGCCAGCAGCTATGGGGGTGGAACAACTAATGAAAAACTGTTTTTT	CASSYGGGTTNEKLFF
NA	17	NA	TRBV7-2	TRBJ2-1	TGTGCCAGCAGCTTACAGGCTTTCAGGGGAGCAGGCAATGAGCAGTTCTTC	CASSLQAFRGAGNEQFF
NA	15	TRBD1	TRBV28	TRBJ1-5	TGTGCCAGCAGTCCTAGGGGACAGGGGCGTCAGCCCCAGCATTTT	CASSPRGQGRQPQHF
NA	24	TRBD2	TRBV28	TRBJ2-3	TGTGCCAGCAGTTTATGGGTGTTTGGACAGGATGGGACTAGCGGGGGATGGGGCACAGATACGCAGTATTTT	CASSLWVFGQDGTSGGWGTDTQYF
NA	13	NA	TRBV11-2	TRBJ1-2	TGTGCCAGCAGCTTAGTGGTCGGGGGAACTCCCTTCTTC	CASSLVVGGTPFF
NA	13	NA	TRBV5-1	TRBJ1-1	TGCGCCAGCAGCTTGGCGGCGAGCACTGAAGCTTTCTTT	CASSLAASTEAFF
NA	15	NA	TRBV5-1	TRBJ2-1	TGCGCCAGCAGCACCCCACTTAACTCCTACAATGAGCAGTTCTTC	CASSTPLNSYNEQFF
NA	13	TRBD1	TRBV15	TRBJ2-3	TGTGCCACCAGCAGGGCGGACAGGGTTACGCAGTATTTT	CATSRADRVTQYF
NA	19	TRBD2	TRBV23-1	TRBJ2-5	TGCGCCAGCAGTCACCTCGGGCTAGCGGGGGGTCGAGGTCAAGAGACCCAGTACTTC	CASSHLGLAGGRGQETQYF
NA	14	NA	TRBV28	TRBJ1-4	TGTGCCAGCACTCCCCCAGCAACTAATGAAAAACTGTTTTTT	CASTPPATNEKLFF
NA	13	NA	TRBV7-9	TRBJ2-1	TGTGCCAGCAGCTCGGGACTGTCAAGCCCCATGTTCTTC	CASSSGLSSPMFF
NA	16	NA	TRBV19	TRBJ1-5	TGTGCCAGCAAAACCTCAGGACAGTATAGCAATCAGCCCCAGCATTTT	CASKTSGQYSNQPQHF
few	16	NA	TRBV5-1	TRBJ2-2	TGCGCCAGCAGTCGAAACGGCAGGGTGAGCACCGGGGAGCTGTTTTTT	CASSRNGRVSTGELFF
NA	13	NA	TRBV27	TRBJ2-7	TGTGCCAGCAAGGCGGGGGCCTGGTACGAGCAGTACTTC	CASKAGAWYEQYF
NA	14	TRBD1	TRBV28	TRBJ2-7	TGTGCCAGCACGGGGGCAGGGGGCTTGAACGAGCAGTACTTC	CASTGAGGLNEQYF
NA	12	NA	TRBV6-6	TRBJ1-1	TGTGCCAGCAGGATAGGGATCCTCGAAGCTTTCTTT	CASRIGILEAFF
NA	15	TRBD1	TRBV4-1	TRBJ1-2	TGCGCCAGCAGCCTCTCCGGGACAGGGCGGTATGGCTACACCTTC	CASSLSGTGRYGYTF
NA	13	TRBD1	TRBV28	TRBJ1-1	TGTGCCAGCAGTTTCCGACAGGGTACTGAAGCTTTCTTT	CASSFRQGTEAFF
NA	14	TRBD1	TRBV27	TRBJ1-5	TGTGCCAGCAGTTTAACAGGGGGAAATCAGCCCCAGCATTTT	CASSLTGGNQPQHF
once	13	NA	TRBV2	TRBJ2-1	TGTGCCATCGTGCCCCTAGGGTACAATGAGCAGTTCTTC	CAIVPLGYNEQFF
NA	17	TRBD1	TRBV12-5	TRBJ2-7	TGTGCTAGTGGTTACCAATCCGGGACAGGGGCCACCTACGAGCAGTACTTC	CASGYQSGTGATYEQYF